Sequencing of this T cell receptor (beta chain) was carried out in a study of long-term antiretroviral therapy in people with HIV. The CDR3 runs to 17 residues. The V and J ends lost 5 bases and 1 base respectively, with 21 bases between them. The germline V gene encodes CDR1 MDHEN and CDR2 SYDVKM. At survey level, the immunoSEQ assay was run in its v3.0 version. Data came from immunoSEQ multiplex PCR; TCRdb stores just in-frame clones and leaves some out. The table lists 23,000 or so clones, around 80% of them singletons, with approximately 4.8% in the top ten. The gene calls are TRBV28 and TRBJ2-7, with D possibly being TRBD1 (6 bases). The input for sequencing was unsorted PBMCs, taken 0.5 years after starting antiretroviral therapy. The TCR comes from a woman in her thirties or forties with HIV. CDR3 sequence reads: CASSTSPGRGGSYEQYF. CDR3 nucleotide sequence: TGTGCCAGCAGTACGAGCCCGGGCAGGGGTGGATCCTACGAGCAGTACTTC.